This TCR beta chain appears in the sequencing data of a study of siplizumab effects on memory and regulatory T cells. The V gene lost 5 bases and the J gene lost 11 bases, with 12 bases spanning the gap. In germline, CDR1 is LGHNT, CDR2 FRNRAP. CDR3 length: 11 amino acids. This clone was counted between two and nine times. What it recognizes is unknown. In each sample, roughly 100,000 TCR templates were assayed. TCRdb's copy holds only in-frame clones and misses some; the assay was immunoSEQ multiplex PCR. The sample carries over 95,000 clones, around 93% recorded once. Overall study findings and caveats: The apparent diversity of naive T cells exceeded that of memory cells, and naive T cells seemed to make a major contribution to the alloresponse. Treg origin accounted for an average of approximately 70% of mappable alloreactive CD4+ clones with siplizumab and less than 30% in controls.

Sequenced input: non-Treg CD4+ T cells sorted from blood. The clonotype was recovered from a human donor in good health. V usage is TRBV12-5 and J usage is TRBJ1-1; the D gene is possibly TRBD1 (6 bases). The CDR3: CASGTGIRAFF. The DNA for the CDR3 is TGTGCTAGTGGTACAGGGATCCGGGCTTTCTTT.